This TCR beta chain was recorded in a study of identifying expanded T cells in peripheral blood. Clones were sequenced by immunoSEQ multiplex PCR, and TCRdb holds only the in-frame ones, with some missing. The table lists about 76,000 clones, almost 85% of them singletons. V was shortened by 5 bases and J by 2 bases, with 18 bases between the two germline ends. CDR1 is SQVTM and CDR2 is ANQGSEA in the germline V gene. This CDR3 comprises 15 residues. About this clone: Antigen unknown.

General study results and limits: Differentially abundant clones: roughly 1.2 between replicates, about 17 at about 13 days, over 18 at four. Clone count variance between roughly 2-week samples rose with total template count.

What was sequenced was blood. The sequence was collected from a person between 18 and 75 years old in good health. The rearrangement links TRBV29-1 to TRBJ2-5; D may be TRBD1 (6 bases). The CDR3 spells CSVITGNREQETQYF. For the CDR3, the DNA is TGCAGCGTTATTACGGGGAACAGGGAACAAGAGACCCAGTACTTC. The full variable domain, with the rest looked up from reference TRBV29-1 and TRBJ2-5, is SAVISQKPSRDICQRGTSLTIQCQVDSQVTMMFWYRQQPGQSLTLIATANQGSEATYESGFVIDKFPISRPNLTFSTLTVSNMSPEDSSIYLCSVITGNREQETQYFGPGTRLLVL.